Each of the 17 T cell receptor beta chains below was sequenced from the same sample in a study of regulatory T cells in long-lasting Graves disease. Arm-PCR of CDR3 regions and iRepertoire HTBI primers were the basis on which TCR beta libraries were built. MiXCR was run by TCRdb on the multiplex PCR reads, yielding one entry per CDR3 protein. There are 350,000 to 500,000 distinct CDR3 sequences in the sample; approximately 22% occur only once, and roughly an eighth lies in the top ten. Specified time point: persistent/refractory GD, antithyroid drugs over 5 years with positive TRAb. RNA extracted from PBMCs served as the sequencing template. The material sequenced was peripheral blood mononuclear cells (PBMCs), taken when the disease was refractory, from a patient treated with antithyroid drugs. These receptors originate from a female donor with Graves disease.

This clonotype was counted many times. This sequence joins TRBV2 and TRBJ1-2; D might be TRBD1 (6 bases). This CDR3 is built from 14 residues. Trimming removed 6 bases from V and 4 bases from J, with 15 bases in between. From germline, CDR1 is SNHLY and CDR2 FYNNEI. The chain's CDR3 is CASSGTQDPYGYTF. As DNA, the CDR3 is TGTGCCAGCAGCGGGACACAGGACCCCTATGGCTACACCTTC.

This clonotype appeared a few times. This sequence joins TRBV19 and TRBJ1-2; 8 nucleotides align to TRBD1. This CDR3 has 15 amino acids. From germline, CDR1 is LNHDA and CDR2 SQIVND (reference sequence). J lost 2 bases, V lost 3 bases, and 5 bases had no gene match. This CDR3 is CASSIRQGPNYGYTF. In nucleotides, the CDR3 is TGTGCCAGTAGTATCCGACAGGGGCCGAACTATGGCTACACCTTC.

The rearrangement links TRBV6-1 to TRBJ1-2; no clear D. The CDR3 totals 13 residues. Germline V CDR1 and CDR2: MNHNS, SASEGT. Deletions cut 5 bases from V and 4 bases from J, with 11 bases between. This chain's CDR3 is CASSHGPPYGYTF. The DNA of the CDR3 is TGTGCCAGCAGTCACGGGCCCCCCTATGGCTACACCTTC.

The rearrangement links TRBV18 to TRBJ2-7; D remains ambiguous. The CDR3 has 16 residues. CDR1 and CDR2 (germline): KGHSH, LQKENI. V was cut by 2 bases and J by 5 bases, with 19 bases left in between. CDR3 amino acids: CASSPEGLLVKNEQYF. The CDR3 bases are TGTGCCAGCTCACCAGAAGGGCTCCTTGTGAAAAACGAGCAGTACTTC.

This clonotype was recorded a few times. V and J are TRBV11-2 and TRBJ2-3; possibly TRBD1 or TRBD2 for D (5 bases each). V lost 1 base and J 6 bases, leaving 14 bases between the germline ends. The CDR3 consists of 15 residues. The V gene's germline CDR1 is SGHAT and CDR2 FQNNGV. The CDR3 is CASSLGSSWGDTQYF. The CDR3 region has the DNA TGTGCCAGCAGCTTAGGGTCCTCCTGGGGGGATACGCAGTATTTT.

This clonotype was detected many times. This chain joins TRBV27 and TRBJ1-6; 7 bases line up with TRBD1. V was clipped by 6 bases and J by 5 bases; unmatched bases: 4. CDR1 and CDR2 from the germline V gene are MNHEY and SMNVEV (reference sequence). The CDR3 runs to 14 residues. This CDR3 is CASRWGQNNSPLHF. Here the CDR3 DNA reads TGTGCCAGCAGGTGGGGACAGAATAATTCACCCCTCCACTTT.

This clonotype was detected ten times or more. The chain recombines TRBV9 with TRBJ1-4, with D maybe TRBD1 (5 bases). Germline V CDR1 and CDR2: SGDLS, YYNGEE. V was shortened by 2 bases and J by 5 bases, with 13 bases between the two germline ends. The CDR3 length is 15 residues. The CDR3 DNA sequence: TGTGCCAGCAGCGTTGACGGACGGACAAATGAAAAACTGTTTTTT. Residues: CASSVDGRTNEKLFF.

This clonotype was counted many times. The rearrangement uses TRBV5-5 and TRBJ1-1, with D uncertain. Per germline, CDR1 SGHKS and CDR2 YYEKEE (reference sequence). The V end lost 2 bases, the J end lost 8 bases, and 10 bases lay between the germline ends. This CDR3 region has 12 residues. CDR3 protein: CASSFDGREAFF. In DNA, the CDR3 is TGTGCCAGCAGCTTTGATGGGCGGGAAGCTTTCTTT.

With respect to this clonotype: A read error may be the cause here, since a much bigger clone is one base away. The gene calls are TRBV3-1 and TRBJ2-7; the D is unclear. The CDR3 sequence is 11 residues long. CDR1 and CDR2 from the germline V gene are LGHDT and YNNKEL (reference sequence). V was shortened by 2 bases and J by 5 bases, with 4 bases between the two germline ends. This chain's CDR3 is CASSQSNEQYF. The CDR3 DNA sequence: TGTGCCAGCAGCCAATCTAACGAGCAGTACTTC.

This clonotype was seen more than once but under ten times. The chain employs TRBV15 and TRBJ1-1, with 8 bases aligning to TRBD1. With 4 bases clipped from V and 1 base from J, the junction kept 5 bases outside the gene matches. Germline loops: CDR1 LNHNV, CDR2 YYDKDF (reference sequence). This CDR3 is built from 15 residues. The CDR3: CATSTRQGKNTEAFF. The CDR3 DNA follows: TGTGCCACCAGCACCAGACAGGGGAAGAACACTGAAGCTTTCTTT.

This clonotype was picked up many times. The CDR3 DNA reads TGTGCCAGCAGTTTAATGTACGGAGGCCCCTCCTACGAGCAGTACTTC. This translates into CASSLMYGGPSYEQYF. J is TRBJ2-7 and V is TRBV28; a possible D gene is TRBD2 (5 bases). The germline V and J ends were trimmed by 2 bases and 0 bases, with 14 bases remaining between them. This CDR3 is 16 amino acids long. Per germline, CDR1 MDHEN and CDR2 SYDVKM.

This clonotype turned up a few times. CDR3 residues: CAWSVLGGTGELFF. The CDR3 region has the DNA TGTGCCTGGAGTGTACTAGGGGGAACCGGGGAGCTGTTTTTT. This chain connects TRBV30 to TRBJ2-2; tentative D call: TRBD1 (6 bases). In germline, CDR1 is GTSNPN, CDR2 SVGIG (reference sequence). Trimming pared 0 bases from V and 5 bases from J, leaving 10 bases between. The CDR3 has 14 amino acids.

This clonotype was observed many times. CDR3: CASSEGEGIYNSPLHF. The CDR3 coding sequence is TGTGCCAGCAGTGAAGGAGAAGGAATATATAATTCACCCCTCCACTTT. The chain employs TRBV2 and TRBJ1-6, with no clear D. V lost 1 base to trimming and J lost 4 bases, with 11 bases between them. This CDR3 is built from 16 residues. The V gene's germline CDR1 is SNHLY and CDR2 FYNNEI.

The CDR3 DNA reads TGTGCCAGCAGTATTAGGACTAGCGGGAGGGACAATGAGCAGTTCTTC. This gives the protein CASSIRTSGRDNEQFF. The V call is TRBV28, the J call TRBJ2-1; TRBD2 agrees at 15 bases. CDR3 length: 16 residues. J was trimmed by 5 bases and V by 5 bases; bases with no gene match: 4. Looked up from germline, CDR1 is MDHEN and CDR2 is SYDVKM.

A remark on this clonotype: One end of the junction is discordant with germline, which a read error may explain. The chain joins TRBV28 to TRBJ1-3; no reliable D call. Germline V gives CDR1 MDHEN, CDR2 SYDVKM. The CDR3 contains 16 residues. The CDR3 DNA sequence: TGTGCCAGCAGTTTAATCATGAGGTTCTCTGGAAGCACCATATATTTT. Translation gives CASSLIMRFSGSTIYF.

This clonotype was found many times. V and J are TRBV28 and TRBJ1-1; D is possibly TRBD1 (5 bases). CDR3 size: 14 residues. Germline-derived CDR1 and CDR2 are MDHEN and SYDVKM. The germline V and J ends were trimmed by 3 bases and 1 base, with 9 bases remaining between them. CDR3 in DNA: TGTGCCAGCAGTTTTTTCGGGGGGAACACTGAAGCTTTCTTT. Translated, it gives CASSFFGGNTEAFF. Together with reference TRBV28 and TRBJ1-1, the CDR3 gives the full variable domain: DVKVTQSSRYLVKRTGEKVFLECVQDMDHENMFWYRQDPGLGLRLIYFSYDVKMKEKGDIPEGYSVSREKKERFSLILESASTNQTSMYLCASSFFGGNTEAFFGQGTRLTVV.

This clonotype was detected ten times or more. V usage is TRBV12-3 or TRBV12-4 and J usage is TRBJ2-7; 7 positions agree with TRBD2. The CDR3 extends over 14 amino acids. J gave up 6 bases and V 3 bases, and 8 bases lay outside the gene matches. The CDR3 sequence is CASSLPGEGREQYF. In DNA, the CDR3 is TGTGCCAGCAGTTTGCCGGGGGAGGGTCGCGAGCAGTACTTC.